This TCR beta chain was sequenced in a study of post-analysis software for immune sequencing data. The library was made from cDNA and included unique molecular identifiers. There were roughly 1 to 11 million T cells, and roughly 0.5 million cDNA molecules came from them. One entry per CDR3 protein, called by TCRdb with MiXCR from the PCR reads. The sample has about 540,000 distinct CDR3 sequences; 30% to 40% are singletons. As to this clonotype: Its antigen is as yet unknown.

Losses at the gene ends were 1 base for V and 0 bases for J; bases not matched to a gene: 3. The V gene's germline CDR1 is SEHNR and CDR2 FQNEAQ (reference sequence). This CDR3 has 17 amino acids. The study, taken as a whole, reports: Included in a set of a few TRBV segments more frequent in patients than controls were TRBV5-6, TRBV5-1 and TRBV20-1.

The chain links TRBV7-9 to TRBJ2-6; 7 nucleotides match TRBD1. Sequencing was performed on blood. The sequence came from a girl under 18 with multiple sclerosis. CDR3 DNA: TGTGCCAGCAGCTTAGTTGACAGGGACTCTGGGGCCAACGTCCTGACTTTC. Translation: CASSLVDRDSGANVLTF.